The present TCR beta chain was sequenced within a study of OX40 agonist ivuxolimab in advanced cancers. Clones were read by immunoSEQ multiplex PCR, and TCRdb kept only the in-frame ones, dropping some. The sample yields some 81,000 clones, around 85% seen once. About this clone itself: Its antigen is as yet unknown.

Overall study findings and caveats: Fewer expanded clones were found on average in CD4+ than in CD8+ T cells. Relatively little clonal expansion, among the lowest observed, appeared in partial responders at 0.1-3.0 mg/kg. Expanded peripheral T cells had an undetermined antigen specificity.

Looked up from germline, CDR1 is MNHEY and CDR2 is SVGAGI. Between the trimmed V and J ends, which lost 0 bases and 7 bases, there was a span of 10 bases. The CDR3 is 15 residues long. This sequence joins TRBV6-5 and TRBJ1-6; D remains ambiguous. The receptor was derived from an adult with an advanced solid tumor such as melanoma, head and neck, liver or kidney cancer. This material consisted of CD4+ or CD8+ T cells sorted from blood, taken in a trial of the OX40 agonist ivuxolimab. The CDR3 reads CASSYSGTANSPLHF. The DNA for the CDR3 is TGTGCCAGCAGTTACTCAGGAACAGCAAATTCACCCCTCCACTTT.